The sequence of this T cell receptor (beta chain) was determined in a study of vaccination and CD4 T cells after COVID-19. As for treatment: 10-day PBMC culture with coronavirus spike peptide pools or control peptides (ViraFEST assay). This clonotype came up a few times. Its antigen is unidentified. Researchers used the Oncomine TCR Beta short-read assay to sequence DNA from cultured CD4+ T cells. From cultured CD4+ T cells, genomic DNA was extracted. Each CDR3 protein is one row after TCRdb ran MiXCR on the PCR reads. The profile shows tens of thousands of distinct CDR3 sequences, 67% of them singletons. Sequencing used CD4+ T cells from blood, cultured in vitro, obtained after SARS-CoV-2 vaccination. This TCR was sampled from a human donor who received a COVID-19 vaccine.

The CDR3 bases are TGCAGTGCTAGTAGCGGGGGGGCTGGCACCGGGGAGCTGTTTTTT. As protein: CSASSGGAGTGELFF. The gene calls are TRBV20-1 and TRBJ2-2, with 11 bases identical to TRBD2. J was trimmed by 4 bases and V by 3 bases; bases with no gene match: 4. From germline, CDR1 is DFQATT and CDR2 SNEGSKA (reference sequence). The CDR3 totals 15 residues.